Presented here are 24 T cell receptor beta chains from one specimen sequenced in a study of cytomegalovirus exposure and HLA in healthy donors. Amplification used 60 Vbeta primers and 13 Jbeta primers. TCRdb keeps only in-frame clones here, not all; method: immunoSEQ multiplex PCR. The sample has roughly 190,000 clones; roughly 13% are singletons. The sample taken for sequencing was PBMCs. The source is a man aged 50 or older in good health and CMV-seropositive.

The V call is TRBV6-5, the J call TRBJ1-5; no definite D call. The germline V gene encodes CDR1 MNHEY and CDR2 SVGAGI. Trimming pared 4 bases from V and 1 base from J, leaving 8 bases between. The CDR3 spans 14 residues. CDR3 in amino acids: CASSFRESNQPQHF. The CDR3 nucleotides read TGTGCCAGCAGTTTTAGGGAGAGCAATCAGCCCCAGCATTTT.

The chain couples TRBV5-1 to TRBJ1-2, with D possibly matching TRBD1 (5 bases). The CDR3 has 15 residues. Germline V gene data show CDR1 as SGHRS and CDR2 as YFSETQ. V was cut by 4 bases and J by 7 bases, with 20 bases left in between. The CDR3 here is CASSLGGTLGGGYTF. As DNA, the CDR3 is TGCGCCAGCAGCCTCGGCGGGACGCTTGGGGGTGGCTACACCTTC.

The chain joins TRBV5-1 to TRBJ2-4; possibly TRBD1 for D (6 bases). Germline V gives CDR1 SGHRS, CDR2 YFSETQ. V lost 3 bases and J lost 7, with 11 bases in between. The length of the CDR3 is 13 residues. This CDR3 reads CASSSHRENIQYF. The CDR3 nucleotides read TGCGCCAGCAGCTCACACAGGGAGAACATTCAGTACTTC. The whole variable domain, remainder taken from reference TRBV5-1 and TRBJ2-4, is KAGVTQTPRYLIKTRGQQVTLSCSPISGHRSVSWYQQTPGQGLQFLFEYFSETQRNKGNFPGRFSGRQFSNSRSEMNVSTLELGDSALYLCASSSHRENIQYFGAGTRLSVL.

V is TRBV5-4 and J is TRBJ2-3; 7 nucleotides agree with TRBD2. J lost 8 bases, V lost 0 bases, and 6 bases had no gene match. Germline-derived CDR1 and CDR2 are SGHNT and YYREEE (reference sequence). The CDR3 is made up of 14 amino acids. The CDR3 is CASSLDRTGGTQYF. The CDR3 bases are TGTGCCAGCAGCTTGGACCGGACGGGGGGTACGCAGTATTTT.

This clone was seen only a few times. This chain uses TRBV5-4 with TRBJ1-3; a weak D match, TRBD1 (6 bases). V lost 4 bases, J lost 0 bases, and 14 bases lay in between. The length of the CDR3 is 16 residues. Per germline, CDR1 SGHNT and CDR2 YYREEE (reference sequence). This chain's CDR3 is CASSPGGGFSGNTIYF. CDR3 nucleotide sequence: TGTGCCAGCAGCCCGGGGGGGGGCTTCTCTGGAAACACCATATATTTT.

This clone was seen more than once but under ten times. The same CDR3 also results from other DNA sequences found in this sample. CDR3 sequence (DNA): TGTGCCAGCAGTGCCCAGGGGTACACTGAAGCTTTCTTT. Residues: CASSAQGYTEAFF. The gene calls are TRBV2 and TRBJ1-1, with D perhaps TRBD1 (6 bases). CDR1 and CDR2 from the germline V gene are SNHLY and FYNNEI. The CDR3 length is 13 residues. V lost 4 bases, J lost 3 bases, and 9 bases lay in between.

V usage is TRBV7-3 and J usage is TRBJ2-2; TRBD1 matches at 9 bases. The germline CDR1 and CDR2 sequences are SGHTA and FQGTGA. CDR3 size: 15 residues. The junction had 4 bases not matched to a gene; V was cut back by 4 bases and J by 4 bases. The CDR3 is CASSSGTGPTGELFF. DNA of the CDR3: TGTGCCAGCAGCTCTGGGACAGGGCCCACCGGGGAGCTGTTTTTT.

This clone was detected only a few times. The chain uses TRBV5-1 and TRBJ2-7, with TRBD1 matching 9 bases. The CDR3 totals 14 residues. CDR1 SGHRS and CDR2 YFSETQ come from the germline V gene. V was clipped by 4 bases and J by 5 bases; unmatched bases: 7. The CDR3 spells CASSIGQGRDEQYF. The CDR3 DNA follows: TGCGCCAGCAGCATAGGACAGGGGAGGGACGAGCAGTACTTC.

This clone turned up a few times. The chain uses TRBV15 and TRBJ2-1; TRBD2 is a possible D gene (6 bases). CDR3 length equals 14 residues. V was shortened by 0 bases and J by 7 bases, with 10 bases between the two germline ends. In germline, CDR1 is LNHNV, CDR2 YYDKDF (reference sequence). The CDR3 bases are TGTGCCACCAGCAGAGATTTAGGAGGGAATGAGCAGTTCTTC. Protein: CATSRDLGGNEQFF.

This clone has more than one count but fewer than ten. V is TRBV7-9 and J is TRBJ2-5, with D tentatively TRBD1 (6 bases). Germline V gene sequence: CDR1 SEHNR, CDR2 FQNEAQ (reference sequence). The CDR3 loop spans 18 amino acids. V was trimmed by 1 base and J by 2 bases, leaving 20 bases between them. The CDR3 region has the DNA TGTGCCAGCAGCTTAGGAGAATATAATACAGGGAAGCAAGAGACCCAGTACTTC. It specifies CASSLGEYNTGKQETQYF. Full variable domain (missing parts from reference TRBV7-9 and TRBJ2-5): DTGVSQNPRHKITKRGQNVTFRCDPISEHNRLYWYRQTLGQGPEFLTYFQNEAQLEKSRLLSDRFSAERPKGSFSTLEIQRTEQGDSAMYLCASSLGEYNTGKQETQYFGPGTRLLVL.

This clone was picked up a small number of times. The chain has TRBV7-9 and TRBJ1-3; no clear D. Trimming left V 4 bases short and J 0 bases short, with 10 bases between. The CDR3 extends over 15 amino acids. Germline V gene data show CDR1 as SEHNR and CDR2 as FQNEAQ (reference sequence). This chain's CDR3 is CASSSPDFSGNTIYF. CDR3 sequence (DNA): TGTGCCAGCAGCTCGCCAGATTTCTCTGGAAACACCATATATTTT.

The chain employs TRBV7-2 and TRBJ1-6, with a possible D match to TRBD1 (5 bases). Germline loops: CDR1 SGHTA, CDR2 FQGNSA. The CDR3 has 13 residues. Trimming took off 4 bases at V and 8 bases at J, with 9 bases between the two ends. Here the CDR3 reads CASSWGGYSPLHF. The CDR3 nucleotides are TGTGCCAGCAGCTGGGGGGGGTATTCACCCCTCCACTTT.

The chain employs TRBV9 and TRBJ1-1; perhaps TRBD1 as D (5 bases). CDR1 and CDR2 from the germline V gene are SGDLS and YYNGEE. V gave up 0 bases and J gave up 5 bases, with 14 bases separating them. This CDR3 comprises 15 residues. CDR3: CASSVGGRVETEAFF. CDR3 coding DNA: TGTGCCAGCAGCGTAGGGGGCAGGGTCGAAACTGAAGCTTTCTTT.

V gene TRBV6-5 combines with J gene TRBJ2-7; TRBD1 matches at 8 bases. The CDR3 is 13 amino acids. Germline loops: CDR1 MNHEY, CDR2 SVGAGI. V shed 6 bases, J shed 6 bases, and the junction held 7 bases outside the gene matches. The CDR3 here is CASRLGQGGEQYV. In DNA form, the CDR3 reads TGTGCCAGCAGACTCGGACAGGGTGGCGAGCAGTACGTC.

This clone was recorded many times. The chain joins TRBV9 to TRBJ2-3; a possible D gene is TRBD2 (5 bases). Per germline, CDR1 SGDLS and CDR2 YYNGEE. Trimming stripped 2 bases from V and 1 base from J, with 5 bases between. The CDR3 is 13 residues long. The CDR3 here is CASSVRGTDTQYF. CDR3 nucleotide sequence: TGTGCCAGCAGCGTGAGGGGCACAGATACGCAGTATTTT.

The rearrangement joins TRBV10-3 to TRBJ2-2, with D maybe TRBD1 (6 bases). V dropped 10 bases and J dropped 0 bases, with 12 bases sitting between them. CDR3 length: 14 residues. Germline CDR1 ENHRY, CDR2 SYGVKD. CDR3 nucleotides: TGTGCCACCTCCGGGACAACGAACACCGGGGAGCTGTTTTTT. Its translation is CATSGTTNTGELFF.

In this sample, this clone turned up a few times. The chain employs TRBV6-4 and TRBJ2-4, with 10 nucleotides matching TRBD1. The CDR3 has 17 amino acids. Germline CDR1 is MRHNA and CDR2 is SNTAGT. CDR3 coding DNA: TGTGCTAAGGAGGGAGGGACAGGGGAAATAGCCAAAAACATTCAGTACTTC. It yields the protein CAKEGGTGEIAKNIQYF.

This clone was seen more than once but under ten times. The J gene is TRBJ1-2, the V gene TRBV5-1, with D perhaps TRBD1 (6 bases). Germline CDR1 SGHRS, CDR2 YFSETQ. V lost 4 bases, J lost 2 bases, and 12 bases lay in between. The CDR3 runs to 14 residues. CDR3 in amino acids: CASSPGQMNYGYTF. DNA for the CDR3: TGCGCCAGCAGCCCAGGACAGATGAACTATGGCTACACCTTC.

This chain uses TRBV7-9 with TRBJ2-3; 9 bases match TRBD1. The ends lost 4 bases at V and 4 bases at J; junction bases unmatched: 9. There are 16 residues in the CDR3. CDR1 is SEHNR and CDR2 is FQNEAQ in the germline V gene (reference sequence). DNA of the CDR3: TGTGCCAGCAGCTGGTTGACAGGGGGTAAGGCAGATACGCAGTATTTT. Its protein product is CASSWLTGGKADTQYF.

This clone occurred a few times. The chain is built from TRBV5-1 and TRBJ2-1, with 7 positions matching TRBD2. The CDR3 runs 14 residues. Germline trimming cut 2 bases from V and 3 bases from J; bases unmatched to any gene: 2. Germline loops: CDR1 SGHRS, CDR2 YFSETQ. CDR3 coding DNA: TGCGCCAGCAGCTTTGGCGGGGGCTACAATGAGCAGTTCTTC. Translated: CASSFGGGYNEQFF.

CDR3 amino acids: CAWEERTETYSNQPQHF. DNA of the CDR3: TGTGCCTGGGAAGAAAGGACAGAAACTTATAGCAATCAGCCCCAGCATTTT. The rearrangement joins TRBV30 to TRBJ1-5, with a weak D call TRBD1 (6 bases). V dropped 5 bases and J dropped 0 bases, with 20 bases sitting between them. Germline V lookup: CDR1 GTSNPN, CDR2 SVGIG (reference sequence). The CDR3 sequence is 17 residues long.

There are a few counts of this clone. The chain joins TRBV28 to TRBJ2-1, with D maybe TRBD2 (5 bases). The CDR3 runs to 13 residues. The V end lost 6 bases, the J end lost 5 bases, and 11 bases lay between the germline ends. Germline V gene sequence: CDR1 MDHEN, CDR2 SYDVKM. CDR3 protein: CASSLQRDNEQFF. CDR3 coding DNA: TGTGCCAGCAGCCTCCAGAGGGACAATGAGCAGTTCTTC.

This clone occurred a few times. This chain uses TRBV18 with TRBJ1-6, with D unclear. V lost 3 bases and J lost 0, with 15 bases in between. Germline lookup yields CDR1 KGHSH and CDR2 LQKENI. This CDR3 is 18 amino acids long. CDR3 nucleotides: TGTGCCAGCTCACCCTATGCCGTATTGAGCTCCTATAATTCACCCCTCCACTTT. Translating gives CASSPYAVLSSYNSPLHF.

The chain is built from TRBV5-6 and TRBJ1-1; D possibly corresponds to TRBD1 (5 bases). CDR1 SGHDT and CDR2 YYEEEE come from the germline V gene. The CDR3 spans 14 residues. Trimming left V 7 bases short and J 1 base short, with 14 bases between. CDR3 protein: CASDRTRENTEAFF. CDR3 nucleotides: TGTGCCAGCGACCGGACCAGGGAGAACACTGAAGCTTTCTTT.